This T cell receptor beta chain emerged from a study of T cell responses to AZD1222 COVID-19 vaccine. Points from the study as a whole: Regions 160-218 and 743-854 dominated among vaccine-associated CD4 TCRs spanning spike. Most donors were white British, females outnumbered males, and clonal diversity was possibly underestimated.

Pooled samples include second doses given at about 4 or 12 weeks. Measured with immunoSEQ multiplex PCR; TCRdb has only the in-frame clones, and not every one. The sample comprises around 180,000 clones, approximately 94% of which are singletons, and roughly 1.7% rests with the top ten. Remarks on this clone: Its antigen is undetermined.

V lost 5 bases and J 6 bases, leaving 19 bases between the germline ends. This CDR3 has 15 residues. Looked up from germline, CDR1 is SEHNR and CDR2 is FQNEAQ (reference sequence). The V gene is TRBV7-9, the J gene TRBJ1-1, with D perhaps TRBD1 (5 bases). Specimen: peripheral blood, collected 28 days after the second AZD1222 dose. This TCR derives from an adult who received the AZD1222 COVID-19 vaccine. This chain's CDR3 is CASSVPGVDTAEAFF. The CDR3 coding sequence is TGTGCCAGCAGCGTTCCGGGGGTAGACACGGCTGAAGCTTTCTTT.